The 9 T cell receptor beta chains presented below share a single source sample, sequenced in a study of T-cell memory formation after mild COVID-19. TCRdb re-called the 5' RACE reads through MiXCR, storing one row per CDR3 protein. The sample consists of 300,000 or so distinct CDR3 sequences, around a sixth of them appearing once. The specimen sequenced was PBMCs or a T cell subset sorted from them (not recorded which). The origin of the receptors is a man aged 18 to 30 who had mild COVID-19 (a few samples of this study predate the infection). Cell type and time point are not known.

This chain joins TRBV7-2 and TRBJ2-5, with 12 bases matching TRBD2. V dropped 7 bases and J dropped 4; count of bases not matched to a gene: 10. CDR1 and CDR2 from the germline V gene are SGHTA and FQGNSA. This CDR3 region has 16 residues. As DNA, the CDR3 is TGTGCCAGCACTCCCGCTAGCGGGGGGGCCGCAGAGACCCAGTACTTC. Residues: CASTPASGGAAETQYF.

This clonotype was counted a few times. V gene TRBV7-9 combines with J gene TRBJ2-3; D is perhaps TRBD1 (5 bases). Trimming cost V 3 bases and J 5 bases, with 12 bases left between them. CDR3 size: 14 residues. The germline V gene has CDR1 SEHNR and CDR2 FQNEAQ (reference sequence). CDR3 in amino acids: CASSFQGIGDTQYF. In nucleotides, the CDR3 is TGTGCCAGCAGCTTCCAGGGAATTGGAGATACGCAGTATTTT.

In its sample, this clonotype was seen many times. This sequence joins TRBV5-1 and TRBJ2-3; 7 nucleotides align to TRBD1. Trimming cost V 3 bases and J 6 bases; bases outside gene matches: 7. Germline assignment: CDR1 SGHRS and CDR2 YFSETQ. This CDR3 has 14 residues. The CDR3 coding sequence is TGCGCCAGCAGCTCCTGGGACAGAGCGGATACGCAGTATTTT. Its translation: CASSSWDRADTQYF.

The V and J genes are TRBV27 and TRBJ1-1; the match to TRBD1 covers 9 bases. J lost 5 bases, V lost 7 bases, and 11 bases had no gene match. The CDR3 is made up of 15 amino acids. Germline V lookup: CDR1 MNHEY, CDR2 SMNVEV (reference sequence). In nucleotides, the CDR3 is TGTGCCAGCACTCCGGGACAGGGACCGGGGACTGAAGCTTTCTTT. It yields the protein CASTPGQGPGTEAFF.

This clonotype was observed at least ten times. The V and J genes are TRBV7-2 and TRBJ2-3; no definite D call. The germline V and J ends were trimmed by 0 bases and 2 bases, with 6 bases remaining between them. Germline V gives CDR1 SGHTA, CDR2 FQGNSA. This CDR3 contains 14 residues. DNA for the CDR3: TGTGCCAGCAGCTTAGCCGGTCCCACAGATACGCAGTATTTT. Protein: CASSLAGPTDTQYF.

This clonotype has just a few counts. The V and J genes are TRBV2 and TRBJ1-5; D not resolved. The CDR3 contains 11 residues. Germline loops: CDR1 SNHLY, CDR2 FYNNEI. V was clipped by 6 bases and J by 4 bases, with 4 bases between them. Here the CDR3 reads CASRLNQPQHF. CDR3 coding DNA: TGTGCCAGCAGACTGAATCAGCCCCAGCATTTT.

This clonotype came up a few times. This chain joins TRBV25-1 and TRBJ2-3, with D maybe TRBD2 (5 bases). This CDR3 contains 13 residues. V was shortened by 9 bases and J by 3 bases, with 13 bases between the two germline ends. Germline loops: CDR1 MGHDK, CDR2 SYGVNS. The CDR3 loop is CARPTGKTDTQYF. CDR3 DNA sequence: TGTGCCAGGCCGACGGGAAAAACAGATACGCAGTATTTT.

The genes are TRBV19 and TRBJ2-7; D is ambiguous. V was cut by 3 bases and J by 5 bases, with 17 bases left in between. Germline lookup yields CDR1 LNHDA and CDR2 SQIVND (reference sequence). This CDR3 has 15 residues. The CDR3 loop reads CASSIGQRRVNEQYF. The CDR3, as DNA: TGTGCCAGTAGTATTGGGCAGCGCCGGGTCAACGAGCAGTACTTC.

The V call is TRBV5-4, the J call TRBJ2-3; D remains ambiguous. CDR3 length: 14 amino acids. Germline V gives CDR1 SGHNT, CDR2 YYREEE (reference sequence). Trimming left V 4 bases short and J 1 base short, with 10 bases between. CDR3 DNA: TGTGCCAGCAGCGTACCGGGTGGCACAGATACGCAGTATTTT. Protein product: CASSVPGGTDTQYF.